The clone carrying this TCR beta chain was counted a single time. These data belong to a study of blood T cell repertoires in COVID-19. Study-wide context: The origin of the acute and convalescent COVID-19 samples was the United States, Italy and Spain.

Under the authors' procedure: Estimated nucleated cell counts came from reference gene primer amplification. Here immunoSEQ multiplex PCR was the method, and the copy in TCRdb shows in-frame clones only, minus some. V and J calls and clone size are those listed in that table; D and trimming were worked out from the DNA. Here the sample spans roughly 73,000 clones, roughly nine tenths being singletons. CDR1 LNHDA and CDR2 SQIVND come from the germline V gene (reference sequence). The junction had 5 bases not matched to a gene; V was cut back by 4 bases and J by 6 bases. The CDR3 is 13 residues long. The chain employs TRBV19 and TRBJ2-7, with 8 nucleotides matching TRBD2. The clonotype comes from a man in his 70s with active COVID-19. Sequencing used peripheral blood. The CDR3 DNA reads TGTGCCAGTAGTACGGGGGGGGGAGCCGAGCAGTACTTC. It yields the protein CASSTGGGAEQYF. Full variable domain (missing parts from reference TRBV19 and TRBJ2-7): DGGITQSPKYLFRKEGQNVTLSCEQNLNHDAMYWYRQDPGQGLRLIYYSQIVNDFQKGDIAEGYSVSREKKESFPLTVTSAQKNPTAFYLCASSTGGGAEQYFGPGTRLTVT.